This T cell receptor beta chain was sequenced in a study of blood T cell repertoires in COVID-19. For the study at large: Some COVID-19 samples were acute and others convalescent; all came from the United States, Italy and Spain.

From germline, CDR1 is SGHVS and CDR2 FQNEAQ. The length of the CDR3 is 17 residues. V was clipped by 0 bases and J by 1 base, with 14 bases between them. How the authors handled the data: Scientists estimated how many nucleated cells there were by amplifying reference gene primers. Profiling relied on immunoSEQ multiplex PCR, and the TCRdb table lists in-frame clones only, not all of them. Clone size and V and J calls were adopted from that table, with D and trimming inferred from the DNA. Of 140,000 to 150,000 clones listed, 80% to 90% are singletons. The sequence was obtained from a woman between 50 and 59 years old with active or convalescent COVID-19. The sequencing sample was made of peripheral blood. This chain connects TRBV7-8 to TRBJ2-3, with D hard to call. The CDR3: CASSLATATLRTDTQYF. In DNA form, the CDR3 reads TGTGCCAGCAGCTTAGCCACAGCCACACTTCGCACAGATACGCAGTATTTT.